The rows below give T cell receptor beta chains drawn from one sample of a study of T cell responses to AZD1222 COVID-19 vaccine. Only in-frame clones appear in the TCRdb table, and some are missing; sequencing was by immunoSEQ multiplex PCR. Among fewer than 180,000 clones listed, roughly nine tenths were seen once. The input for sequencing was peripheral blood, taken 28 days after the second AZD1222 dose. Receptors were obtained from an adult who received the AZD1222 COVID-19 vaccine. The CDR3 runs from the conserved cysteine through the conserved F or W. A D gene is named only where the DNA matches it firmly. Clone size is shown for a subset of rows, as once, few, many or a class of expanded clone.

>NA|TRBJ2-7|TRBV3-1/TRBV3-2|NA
TGTGCCAGCAGCCTAAAGGACAGGAGGGGCTCCTACGAGCAGTACTTC
CASSLKDRRGSYEQYF
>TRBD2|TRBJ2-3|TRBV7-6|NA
TGTGCCACCGGGACTAGCGGGACCCCCAGCACAGATACGCAGTATTTT
CATGTSGTPSTDTQYF
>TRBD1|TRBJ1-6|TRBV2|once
TGTGCCAGCAGGAGTCCCGGGACAGGGTTTTCACCCCTCCACTTT
CASRSPGTGFSPLHF
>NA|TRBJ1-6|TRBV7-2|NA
TGTGCCAGCAGCTTAGACCGCTTGGACGTCAATTCACCCCTCCACTTT
CASSLDRLDVNSPLHF
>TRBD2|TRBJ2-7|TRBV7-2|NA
TGTGCCAGCAGCACTAGCGGGAGTAGAGACTACGAGCAGTACTTC
CASSTSGSRDYEQYF
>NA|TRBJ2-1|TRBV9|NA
TGTGCCAGCAGCGTAGAAGTAGCCACCTACAATGAGCAGTTCTTC
CASSVEVATYNEQFF
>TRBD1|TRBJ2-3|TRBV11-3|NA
TGTGCCAGCAGCACCCGGACAGGGGCTAGCACAGATACGCAGTATTTT
CASSTRTGASTDTQYF
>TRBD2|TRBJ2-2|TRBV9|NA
TGTGCCAGCAGCGTGGGGACTAGATCCGGGGAGCTGTTTTTT
CASSVGTRSGELFF
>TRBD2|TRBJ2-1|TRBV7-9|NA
TGTGCCAGCAGCTTAGCACTAGCGGGCTCCTACAATGAGCAGTTCTTC
CASSLALAGSYNEQFF
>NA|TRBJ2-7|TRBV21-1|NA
TGTGCCAGCGTCTCCGACAGTGCCAGTAGGGGAAGGGCCTACGAGCAGTACTTC
CASVSDSASRGRAYEQYF
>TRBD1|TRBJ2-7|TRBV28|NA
TGTGCCAGCATTCCGGGACAGTCACCCTACGAGCAGTACTTC
CASIPGQSPYEQYF
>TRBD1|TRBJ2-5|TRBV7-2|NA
TGTGCCAGCAGCTTAGACAGGGGAGCAGAGACCCAGTACTTC
CASSLDRGAETQYF
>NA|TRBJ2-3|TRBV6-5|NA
TGTGCCAGCAGTAGGGACAACCGGGGGAATACGCAGTATTTT
CASSRDNRGNTQYF
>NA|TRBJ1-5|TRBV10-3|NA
TGTGCCATCAGTGAGTCCCCCCGAGGACAGCAACGGAATCAGCCCCAGCATTTT
CAISESPRGQQRNQPQHF
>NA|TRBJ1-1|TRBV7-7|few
TGTGCTAGCAGCTTAGAACATAAAGCGACGAACACTGAAGCTTTCTTT
CASSLEHKATNTEAFF
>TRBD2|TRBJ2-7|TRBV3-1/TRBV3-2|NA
TGTGCCAGCAGCCAAGATAGGCTAGCGGGAGGGCTGCAGTACTTC
CASSQDRLAGGLQYF
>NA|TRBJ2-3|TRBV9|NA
TGTGCCAGCAGTAGACTCAACACAGATACGCAGTATTTT
CASSRLNTDTQYF
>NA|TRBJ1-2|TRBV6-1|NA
TGTGCCAGCAGTGAAGGGCAGGGTATTAGCTATGGCTACACCTTC
CASSEGQGISYGYTF
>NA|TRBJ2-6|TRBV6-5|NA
TGTGCCAGCAGTTACTCGACCGGGGCCAACGTCCTGACTTTC
CASSYSTGANVLTF
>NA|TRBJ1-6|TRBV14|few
TGTGCCAGCAGCCTTCAGGGTTTACCCCTCCACTTT
CASSLQGLPLHF
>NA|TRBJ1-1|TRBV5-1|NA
TGCGCCAGCAGCTGGGGGGGACAGAACACTGAAGCTTTCTTT
CASSWGGQNTEAFF
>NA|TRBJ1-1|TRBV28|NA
TGTGCCAGCCGCTCGCGCGTATGGGTATCAGTAATGAACACTGAAGCTTTCTTT
CASRSRVWVSVMNTEAFF
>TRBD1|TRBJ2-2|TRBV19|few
TGTGCCAGTAGTTACGGACAGGGGGCGGGGTCCGGGGAGCTGTTTTTT
CASSYGQGAGSGELFF
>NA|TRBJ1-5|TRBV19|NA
TGTGCCAGTAGGCCGCCTTATAGCAATCAGCCCCAGCATTTT
CASRPPYSNQPQHF
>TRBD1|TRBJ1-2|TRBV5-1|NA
TGCGCCAGCAACGTCCCGGGACAGGGCGCGCGAGGCTACACCTTC
CASNVPGQGARGYTF
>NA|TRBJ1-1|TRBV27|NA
TGTGCCAGCAGTTTCGTCGGGGCGGGTGAGATGAACACTGAAGCTTTCTTT
CASSFVGAGEMNTEAFF
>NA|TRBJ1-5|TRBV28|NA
TGTGCCAGCAGCCCACCTCTTCCAGGACCCGTTGGCAATCAGCCCCAGCATTTT
CASSPPLPGPVGNQPQHF
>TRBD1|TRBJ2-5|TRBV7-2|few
TGTGCCAGCAGCTTAGGGGGACAGGGGGCTGGGGAGACCCAGTACTTC
CASSLGGQGAGETQYF
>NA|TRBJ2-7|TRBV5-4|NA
TGTGCCAGCAGGTCCGGGACGGACATACAAGAGCAGTACTTC
CASRSGTDIQEQYF
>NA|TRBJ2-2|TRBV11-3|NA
TGTGCCAGCAGCTTGGACGGACCGAACACCGGGGAGCTGTTTTTT
CASSLDGPNTGELFF
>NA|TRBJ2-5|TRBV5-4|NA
TGTGCCAGCAGAGCGGCCCGGGACAACCAAGAGACCCAGTACTTC
CASRAARDNQETQYF
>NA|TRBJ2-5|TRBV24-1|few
TGTGCCACCAGTGATAACGGGGCAAAGCAAGAGACCCAGTACTTC
CATSDNGAKQETQYF
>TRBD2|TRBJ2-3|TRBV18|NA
TGTGCCAGCTCCGGACTAGCGGGGACAGATACGCAGTATTTT
CASSGLAGTDTQYF
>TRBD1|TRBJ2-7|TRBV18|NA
TGTGCCAGCTCACCACCGGGACAGGGGACCCACGAGCAGTACTTC
CASSPPGQGTHEQYF
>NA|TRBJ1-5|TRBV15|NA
TGTGCCACCAGCAGAGATCTCAACACCTGGGGCAATCAGCCCCAGCATTTT
CATSRDLNTWGNQPQHF
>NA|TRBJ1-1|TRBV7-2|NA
TGTGCCAGCAGCTTAGGGGGTGGCACTGAAGCTTTCTTT
CASSLGGGTEAFF
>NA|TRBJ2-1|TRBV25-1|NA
TGTGCCAGCAGCCAGGGAACCTACAATGAGCAGTTCTTC
CASSQGTYNEQFF
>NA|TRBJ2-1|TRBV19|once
TGTGCCAGTAGTCCGCCTAACCGAGTCGTGGGTTTCTTC
CASSPPNRVVGFF
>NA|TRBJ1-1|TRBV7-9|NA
TGTGCCAGCAGCCGGGACGCGGTCACTGAAGCTTTCTTT
CASSRDAVTEAFF
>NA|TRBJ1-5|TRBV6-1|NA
TGTGCCAGCAGTGAAGGGACTAGCAATCAGCCCCAGCATTTT
CASSEGTSNQPQHF
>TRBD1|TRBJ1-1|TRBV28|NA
TGTGCCAGCAGTCAGGGGAGGGGGCAGGGCACTGAAGCTTTCTTT
CASSQGRGQGTEAFF
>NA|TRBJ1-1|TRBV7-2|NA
TGTGCCAGCAGCCTAGGGGCCCAAAACACTGAAGCTTTCTTT
CASSLGAQNTEAFF
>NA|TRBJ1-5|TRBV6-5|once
TGTGCCAGCAGGGGGGGCGCGTATCAGCCCCAGCATTTT
CASRGGAYQPQHF
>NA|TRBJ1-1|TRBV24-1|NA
TGTGCCACCAGACAGGGACCTTACGCTTTCTTT
CATRQGPYAFF
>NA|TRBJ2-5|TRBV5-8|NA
TGTGCCAGCAGTCCCGGGACCCCTCAAAAGCAGTACTTC
CASSPGTPQKQYF
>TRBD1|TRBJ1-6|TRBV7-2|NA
TGTGCCAGCAGCTTAGACAGGGGGAATTCACCCCTCCACTTT
CASSLDRGNSPLHF
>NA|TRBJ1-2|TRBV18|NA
TGTGCCAGCTCACCACCGACACCTCCGGGTGCCTACACCTTC
CASSPPTPPGAYTF
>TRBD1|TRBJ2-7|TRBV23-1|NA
TGCGCCAGCAGGTACAGGGGGCCTAGGGAGCAGTACTTC
CASRYRGPREQYF
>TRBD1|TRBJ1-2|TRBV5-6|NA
TGTGCCAGCAGCCCTACCGGGACAGGGGGGAGAGGCGGCTACACCTTC
CASSPTGTGGRGGYTF
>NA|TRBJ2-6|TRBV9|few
TGTGCCAGCAGCGTAGCTCAGGGCAGCCACTCTGGGGCCAACGTCCTGACTTTC
CASSVAQGSHSGANVLTF
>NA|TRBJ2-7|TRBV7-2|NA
TGTGCCAGCAGCGGCCCGGGACACAAGTTTTACGAGCAGTACTTC
CASSGPGHKFYEQYF
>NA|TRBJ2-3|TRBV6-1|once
TGTGCCAGCAGTGACCTGGGCCACACCACAGATACGCAGTATTTT
CASSDLGHTTDTQYF
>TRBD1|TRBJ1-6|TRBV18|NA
TGTGCCAGCTCCCCGGGACAGGGGAATTCACCCCTCCACTTT
CASSPGQGNSPLHF
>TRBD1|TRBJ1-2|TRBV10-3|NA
TGTGCCATCAGTGAGGGGGGACAGTTCTATGGCTACACCTTC
CAISEGGQFYGYTF
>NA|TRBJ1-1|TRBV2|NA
TGTGCCAGCAGGCCCCAGGGAAACACTGAAGCTTTCTTT
CASRPQGNTEAFF